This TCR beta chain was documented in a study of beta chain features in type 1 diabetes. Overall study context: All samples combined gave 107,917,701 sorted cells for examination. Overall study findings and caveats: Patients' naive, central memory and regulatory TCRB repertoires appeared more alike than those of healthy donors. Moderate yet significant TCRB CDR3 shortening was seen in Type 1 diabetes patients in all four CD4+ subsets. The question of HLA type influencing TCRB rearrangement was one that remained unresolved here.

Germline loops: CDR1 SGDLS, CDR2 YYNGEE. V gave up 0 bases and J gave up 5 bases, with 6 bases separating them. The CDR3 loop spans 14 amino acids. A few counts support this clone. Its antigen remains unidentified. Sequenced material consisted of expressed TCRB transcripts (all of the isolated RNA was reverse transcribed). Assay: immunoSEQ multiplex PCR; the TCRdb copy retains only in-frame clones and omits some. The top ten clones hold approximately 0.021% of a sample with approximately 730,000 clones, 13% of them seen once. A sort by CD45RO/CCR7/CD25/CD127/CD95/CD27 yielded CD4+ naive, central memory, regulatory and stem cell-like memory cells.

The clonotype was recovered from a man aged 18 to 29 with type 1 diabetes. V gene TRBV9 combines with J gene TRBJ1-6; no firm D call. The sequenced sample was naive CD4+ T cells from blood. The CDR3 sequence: CASSVALDNSPLHF. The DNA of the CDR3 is TGTGCCAGCAGCGTAGCCCTCGATAATTCACCCCTCCACTTT.